The rows below give T cell receptor beta chains drawn from one sample of a study of T cells after yellow fever vaccination. A single record per CDR3 protein comes from TCRdb applying MiXCR to the 5' RACE reads. Found here are a few hundred thousand distinct CDR3 sequences, approximately 4% of them singletons; the top ten hold less than 20%. The sample consisted of PBMCs, taken 15 days after the yellow fever booster vaccination. Receptors originate from a man aged 18 to 29 who received the YFV17D yellow fever vaccine. Each CDR3 is given with its conserved first and last residue. The D gene is left open where the match is weak. Not every row has a clone size; where given, it reads once, few, many or a size class.

d_call: NA; v_call: TRBV4-3; clone_size: many; j_call: TRBJ2-7; cdr3_aa: CASSQESGLSDEQYF; cdr3_nt: TGCGCCAGCAGCCAAGAGTCCGGACTATCGGACGAGCAGTACTTC
d_call: NA; v_call: TRBV7-9; clone_size: many; j_call: TRBJ2-5; cdr3_aa: CASSLRPWETQYF; cdr3_nt: TGTGCCAGCAGCTTACGTCCTTGGGAGACCCAGTACTTC
d_call: TRBD2; v_call: TRBV12-3/TRBV12-4; clone_size: few; j_call: TRBJ2-2; cdr3_aa: CASRPSGGKGELFF; cdr3_nt: TGTGCCAGCAGGCCTAGCGGGGGGAAAGGGGAGCTGTTTTTT
d_call: NA; v_call: TRBV2; clone_size: many; j_call: TRBJ1-1; cdr3_aa: CASRIGGGTPTEAFF; cdr3_nt: TGTGCCAGCAGGATCGGGGGGGGGACCCCCACTGAAGCTTTCTTT
d_call: NA; v_call: TRBV18; clone_size: many; j_call: TRBJ2-2; cdr3_aa: CASSPNDMAFAGELFF; cdr3_nt: TGTGCCAGCTCACCAAATGACATGGCGTTTGCCGGGGAGCTGTTTTTT
d_call: TRBD1; v_call: TRBV7-2; clone_size: many; j_call: TRBJ1-1; cdr3_aa: CASSPRQGAINTEAFF; cdr3_nt: TGTGCCAGCAGCCCAAGACAGGGGGCTATTAACACTGAAGCTTTCTTT
d_call: TRBD1; v_call: TRBV4-3; clone_size: NA; j_call: TRBJ1-4; cdr3_aa: CASSPADRKVEKLFF; cdr3_nt: TGCGCCAGCAGCCCTGCGGACAGGAAGGTTGAAAAACTGTTTTTT
d_call: NA; v_call: TRBV18; clone_size: few; j_call: TRBJ2-5; cdr3_aa: CASSPPMSQETQYF; cdr3_nt: TGTGCCAGCTCACCCCCGATGTCACAAGAGACCCAGTACTTC
d_call: TRBD1; v_call: TRBV7-2; clone_size: few; j_call: TRBJ2-3; cdr3_aa: CASSLANRGSDTQYF; cdr3_nt: TGTGCCAGCAGCTTAGCCAACAGGGGATCAGATACGCAGTATTTT
d_call: NA; v_call: TRBV7-2; clone_size: few; j_call: TRBJ2-3; cdr3_aa: CASSPGWYF; cdr3_nt: TGTGCCAGCAGCCCAGGGTGGTATTTT
d_call: TRBD2; v_call: TRBV12-3/TRBV12-4; clone_size: many; j_call: TRBJ2-3; cdr3_aa: CASSGGLQYF; cdr3_nt: TGTGCCTCTAGCGGGGGGTTACAGTATTTT
d_call: NA; v_call: TRBV7-8; clone_size: NA; j_call: TRBJ2-1; cdr3_aa: CASSLLKGQFF; cdr3_nt: TGTGCCAGCAGCTTATTAAAAGGGCAGTTCTTC
d_call: TRBD1; v_call: TRBV4-1; clone_size: NA; j_call: TRBJ2-2; cdr3_aa: CASSPWSLTGVNTGELFF; cdr3_nt: TGCGCCAGCAGCCCATGGAGTCTAACAGGGGTAAACACCGGGGAGCTGTTTTTT
d_call: TRBD2; v_call: TRBV6-6; clone_size: many; j_call: TRBJ2-1; cdr3_aa: CASSYPTRLAGGSSANEQFF; cdr3_nt: TGTGCCAGCAGTTACCCTACCAGACTAGCGGGGGGGAGCTCGGCGAATGAGCAGTTCTTC
d_call: NA; v_call: TRBV5-6; clone_size: few; j_call: TRBJ2-7; cdr3_aa: CASGRQSWNYEQYF; cdr3_nt: TGTGCCAGCGGCCGGCAATCGTGGAACTACGAGCAGTACTTC
d_call: NA; v_call: TRBV3-1; clone_size: few; j_call: TRBJ1-3; cdr3_aa: CASSQDTFSGNTIYF; cdr3_nt: TGTGCCAGCAGCCAAGATACCTTCTCTGGAAACACCATATATTTT
d_call: TRBD2; v_call: TRBV7-2; clone_size: many; j_call: TRBJ2-5; cdr3_aa: CASSPGLGGETQYF; cdr3_nt: TGTGCCAGCAGCCCGGGACTAGGGGGAGAGACCCAGTACTTC
d_call: TRBD1; v_call: TRBV7-2; clone_size: few; j_call: TRBJ2-3; cdr3_aa: CASSIQGKPDTQYF; cdr3_nt: TGTGCCAGCAGCATACAGGGGAAGCCAGATACGCAGTATTTT
d_call: NA; v_call: TRBV5-1; clone_size: many; j_call: TRBJ1-4; cdr3_aa: CASSSQGQSGEKLFF; cdr3_nt: TGCGCCAGCAGCTCTCAAGGACAGTCCGGTGAAAAACTGTTTTTT
d_call: TRBD2; v_call: TRBV5-1; clone_size: few; j_call: TRBJ2-3; cdr3_aa: CASSLPPAAGKADTQYF; cdr3_nt: TGCGCCAGCAGCTTGCCTCCAGCAGCGGGGAAGGCAGATACGCAGTATTTT
d_call: NA; v_call: TRBV5-5; clone_size: few; j_call: TRBJ1-2; cdr3_aa: CASSPFGDNYYGYTF; cdr3_nt: TGTGCCAGCAGCCCCTTCGGGGACAACTACTATGGCTACACCTTC
d_call: TRBD1; v_call: TRBV12-3/TRBV12-4; clone_size: NA; j_call: TRBJ1-5; cdr3_aa: CASSRTGGYQPQHF; cdr3_nt: TGTGCCAGCAGCCGGACAGGGGGGTATCAGCCCCAGCATTTT
d_call: NA; v_call: TRBV7-2; clone_size: many; j_call: TRBJ1-2; cdr3_aa: CASSWGQRYGYTF; cdr3_nt: TGTGCCAGCAGCTGGGGCCAGAGATATGGCTACACCTTC
d_call: NA; v_call: TRBV5-1; clone_size: many; j_call: TRBJ2-5; cdr3_aa: CASSVQGSRETQYF; cdr3_nt: TGCGCCAGCAGCGTACAGGGTTCCAGAGAGACCCAGTACTTC
d_call: NA; v_call: TRBV5-1; clone_size: many; j_call: TRBJ1-1; cdr3_aa: CASSLGPGREAEAFF; cdr3_nt: TGCGCCAGCAGCTTGGGGCCGGGGAGGGAAGCCGAAGCTTTCTTT
d_call: NA; v_call: TRBV5-1; clone_size: few; j_call: TRBJ1-1; cdr3_aa: CASSLRDSLRAEAFF; cdr3_nt: TGCGCCAGCAGCTTACGCGACTCTCTGAGAGCTGAAGCTTTCTTT
d_call: TRBD1; v_call: TRBV20-1; clone_size: many; j_call: TRBJ1-2; cdr3_aa: CSAYTQGARGYTF; cdr3_nt: TGCAGTGCCTATACTCAGGGGGCACGAGGCTACACCTTC
d_call: NA; v_call: TRBV7-2; clone_size: NA; j_call: TRBJ2-1; cdr3_aa: CASRFGLVYNEQFF; cdr3_nt: TGTGCCAGCAGGTTCGGACTGGTTTACAATGAGCAGTTCTTC
d_call: TRBD2; v_call: TRBV20-1; clone_size: few; j_call: TRBJ2-3; cdr3_aa: CSARGARGGFMDTQYF; cdr3_nt: TGCAGTGCTAGAGGCGCCCGGGGGGGCTTTATGGATACGCAGTATTTT
d_call: NA; v_call: TRBV6-2/TRBV6-3; clone_size: NA; j_call: TRBJ1-5; cdr3_aa: CASSFGQATYSNQPQHF; cdr3_nt: TGTGCCAGCAGTTTCGGGCAGGCAACTTATAGCAATCAGCCCCAGCATTTT
d_call: NA; v_call: TRBV9; clone_size: few; j_call: TRBJ1-5; cdr3_aa: CASSVGRGIGQPQHF; cdr3_nt: TGTGCCAGCAGCGTAGGTCGAGGGATTGGTCAGCCCCAGCATTTT